This TCR beta chain came from a study of human T cells and chemical hapten exposure. The sample's time point: patch test 1, 2 weeks after DPC sensitization. Treatment meaning: therapeutic diphenylcyclopropenone sensitization with weekly scalp DPC. The CDR3 extends over 16 amino acids. In this sample, this clonotype turned up many times. TCRdb reprocessed the RACE reads with MiXCR, giving one entry per CDR3 protein. The data contain about 71,000 distinct CDR3 sequences, approximately 9.4% of them singletons. The clonotype comes from a woman aged 40 to 55 with alopecia areata. Some clones in this sample may be carry-over from other donors' samples. The V gene is TRBV21-1, the J gene TRBJ1-2; the D call of TRBD1 is as the table states it, not checked on the DNA. TRBV21-1 is described as a pseudogene. Sequenced here: whole blood, sampled in connection with sensitization to the hapten diphenylcyclopropenone (DPC). The chain's CDR3 is CASSITRAPPGYGYTF. In DNA, the CDR3 is TGTGCCAGCAGCATTACCCGGGCCCCACCAGGCTATGGCTACACCTTC.